This passage covers 13 T cell receptor beta chains from one sample sequenced in a study of CD8 T cells in ankylosing spondylitis. The study, taken as a whole, reports: Apparently characteristic of ankylosing spondylitis blood was a TCR beta motif (roughly eight highly homologous variants).

MiXCR, run by TCRdb on the 5' RACE reads, gives a single entry per CDR3 protein. The repertoire consists of about 500,000 distinct CDR3 sequences, with roughly 5% occurring once and the leading ten covering around 3.6%. No antigen has been assigned to these receptors. The sequenced material came from blood, either unsorted or a sorted T cell fraction (not recorded which). The receptors stem from a male donor with ankylosing spondylitis.

The sample holds a few counts of this clonotype. The J gene is TRBJ2-7, the V gene TRBV4-3, with D unresolved. Germline assignment: CDR1 LGHNA and CDR2 YSLEER. The germline V and J ends were trimmed by 3 bases and 0 bases, with 9 bases remaining between them. The CDR3 consists of 14 residues. CDR3 amino acids: CASSQQPGSYEQYF. The CDR3 coding sequence is TGCGCCAGCAGCCAGCAGCCCGGCTCCTACGAGCAGTACTTC.

This clonotype came up many times. The chain couples TRBV12-3 or TRBV12-4 to TRBJ1-1; D uncertain. This CDR3 contains 13 residues. Trimming removed 6 bases at V and 12 bases at J, with 20 bases between. The CDR3 protein is CASSPPGSRYPFF. The CDR3 nucleotides are TGTGCCAGCAGCCCCCCTGGCTCAAGGTATCCTTTCTTT.

This clonotype was picked up many times. The chain couples TRBV7-2 to TRBJ1-2, with a possible D match to TRBD1 (6 bases). The CDR3 length is 15 residues. Germline lookup yields CDR1 SGHTA and CDR2 FQGNSA. V lost 4 bases to trimming and J lost 6 bases, with 18 bases between them. In DNA, the CDR3 is TGTGCCAGCAGCTCGCAATTCGGGACACGGAATGGCTACACCTTC. Its protein product is CASSSQFGTRNGYTF.

This clonotype was recorded a few times. This rearrangement joins TRBV18 to TRBJ2-7; tentatively, D is TRBD1 (6 bases). V lost 5 bases to trimming and J lost 2 bases, with 19 bases between them. Germline V gene lookup returns CDR1 KGHSH and CDR2 LQKENI. The CDR3 length is 16 residues. The CDR3 sequence is CASSNNRDTDPYEQYF. DNA of the CDR3: TGTGCCAGCTCAAACAACCGGGACACCGATCCCTACGAGCAGTACTTC.

There are many counts of this clonotype. The chain couples TRBV29-1 to TRBJ2-2; 7 bases are a match to TRBD1. The CDR3 length is 14 residues. The germline V gene has CDR1 SQVTM and CDR2 ANQGSEA. After removal of 6 bases from V and 6 bases from J, the junction contained 10 bases not matched to a gene. The CDR3 DNA is TGCAGCGTCAGGACCGGGACAGTGGCCGGGGAGCTGTTTTTT. Translated, it gives CSVRTGTVAGELFF.

This clonotype has a count of ten or more. The genes are TRBV7-9 and TRBJ2-1; a possible D gene is TRBD2 (6 bases). Deletions cut 5 bases from V and 0 bases from J, with 14 bases between. Germline CDR1 and CDR2: SEHNR and FQNEAQ (reference sequence). The CDR3 is made up of 16 amino acids. Written as DNA, the CDR3 is TGTGCCAGCAGCCCGCGGGACCCAAGCTCCTACAATGAGCAGTTCTTC. Protein product: CASSPRDPSSYNEQFF.

This clonotype was counted at least ten times. The chain recombines TRBV12-3 or TRBV12-4 with TRBJ1-1, with D maybe TRBD1 (5 bases). Trimming stripped 2 bases from V and 1 base from J, with 8 bases between. The CDR3 has 14 amino acids. The CDR3 spells CASSLRGTNTEAFF. The CDR3 nucleotides are TGTGCCAGCAGTTTACGGGGGACGAACACTGAAGCTTTCTTT.

The sample holds many counts of this clonotype. The chain links TRBV7-9 to TRBJ1-1; 7 positions agree with TRBD1. From germline, CDR1 is SEHNR and CDR2 FQNEAQ (reference sequence). Unmatched junction bases numbered 10, after V lost 2 bases and J lost 1 base. CDR3 length: 17 amino acids. CDR3 loop: CASSLRVNRGRNTEAFF. In nucleotides, the CDR3 is TGTGCCAGCAGCTTAAGAGTTAACAGGGGACGGAACACTGAAGCTTTCTTT.

The chain has TRBV7-9 and TRBJ2-5; unclear D gene. Germline CDR1 SEHNR, CDR2 FQNEAQ (reference sequence). The CDR3 loop spans 15 amino acids. V lost 1 base and J 4 bases, leaving 13 bases between the germline ends. The CDR3 DNA follows: TGTGCCAGCAGCTTAGGTGATCGGATTGGAGAGACCCAGTACTTC. Translated: CASSLGDRIGETQYF.

The J gene is TRBJ2-2, the V gene TRBV20-1; either TRBD1 or TRBD2 may fit D (5 bases each). The CDR3 has 13 amino acids. Germline CDR1 reads DFQATT; CDR2 reads SNEGSKA (reference sequence). V shed 6 bases and J shed 7 bases, with 15 bases lying between them. DNA for the CDR3: TGCAGTGCGAAGTCGGGGCGCGACGGGGAGCTGTTTTTT. Residues: CSAKSGRDGELFF.

This clonotype has a count of ten or more. The chain has TRBV20-1 and TRBJ2-3, with 11 bases that match TRBD2. CDR1 is DFQATT, CDR2 SNEGSKA, per germline (reference sequence). The V gene end was trimmed by 5 bases and the J gene end by 6 bases; junction bases not matched to a gene: 7. There are 14 residues in the CDR3. DNA of the CDR3: TGCAGTGCTGGAATAGCGGGGGGGAAGGATACGCAGTATTTT. It translates to CSAGIAGGKDTQYF.

In its sample, this clonotype was seen many times. The V and J genes are TRBV4-2 and TRBJ2-7, with 9 bases matching TRBD2. V lost 1 base, J lost 0 bases, and 7 bases stayed unmatched. The CDR3 has 17 residues. The germline gives CDR1 LGHNA, CDR2 YNFKEQ. CDR3 coding DNA: TGTGCCAGCAGCCAAGGCGCTCCGGGACTAGCCTCCTACGAGCAGTACTTC. Its translation: CASSQGAPGLASYEQYF.

This clonotype was counted a few times. This chain links TRBV6-2 or TRBV6-3 with TRBJ1-5, with D maybe TRBD1 (6 bases). This CDR3 comprises 16 residues. Germline assignment: CDR1 MNHEY and CDR2 SVGEGT. V was trimmed by 8 bases and J by 3 bases, leaving 20 bases between them. The CDR3 bases are TGTGCCAGCGGTGACGGGGGCGCAGGGGTCAATCAGCCCCAGCATTTT. This encodes CASGDGGAGVNQPQHF.